The 15 T cell receptor beta chains given below trace back to one sample, sequenced in a study of CD8+ T cells in alopecia areata. Treatment indicated: oral pan-JAK inhibitor, 5-10 mg twice daily. Following extraction, RNA underwent reverse transcription to cDNA, which served as the sequencing template. Measured with immunoSEQ multiplex PCR; TCRdb has only the in-frame clones, and not every one. The sample has some 180,000 clones; 51% are singletons. The specimen was CD8+ T cells sorted from blood, collected around week 54, from a patient treated with tofacitinib. Every receptor here comes from a human donor with alopecia areata.

This clone was counted only a few times. V gene TRBV11-2 combines with J gene TRBJ2-1, with a tentative D call TRBD2 (5 bases). Germline CDR1 SGHAT, CDR2 FQNNGV. V gave up 0 bases and J gave up 8 bases, with 11 bases separating them. This CDR3 spans 14 amino acids. This chain's CDR3 is CASSLEAEGYEQFF. CDR3 in DNA: TGTGCCAGCAGCTTAGAAGCAGAGGGTTATGAGCAGTTCTTC. The entire variable domain, with the rest obtained from reference TRBV11-2 and TRBJ2-1, is as follows: EAGVAQSPRYKIIEKRQSVAFWCNPISGHATLYWYQQILGQGPKLLIQFQNNGVVDDSQLPKDRFSAERLKGVDSTLKIQPAKLEDSAVYLCASSLEAEGYEQFFGPGTRLTVL.

As to this clone: This specimen includes other DNA sequences encoding the same CDR3. The chain links TRBV27 to TRBJ2-1, with D possibly being TRBD1 (6 bases). The V gene lost 3 bases and the J gene lost 6 bases, with 6 bases spanning the gap. The germline V gene has CDR1 MNHEY and CDR2 SMNVEV (reference sequence). The CDR3 spans 12 residues. The CDR3 DNA reads TGTGCCAGCAGTTTCAGGGGCAATGAGCAGTTCTTC. Protein: CASSFRGNEQFF.

CDR3 protein: CAISEPGDRGLNEQFF. CDR3 DNA sequence: TGTGCCATCAGTGAGCCCGGGGACAGGGGACTTAATGAGCAGTTCTTC. The chain employs TRBV10-3 and TRBJ2-1, with 10 positions matching TRBD1. The CDR3 has 16 amino acids. The germline V gene has CDR1 ENHRY and CDR2 SYGVKD. The J segment lost 7 bases and the V segment lost 2 bases, leaving 8 bases of the junction unmatched.

The rearrangement joins TRBV4-3 to TRBJ1-1; D gene unclear. The CDR3 has 15 residues. Germline CDR1 and CDR2: LGHNA and YSLEER. V dropped 0 bases and J dropped 5 bases, with 13 bases sitting between them. CDR3 residues: CASSQEWQVVTEAFF. The CDR3 DNA is TGCGCCAGCAGCCAAGAATGGCAGGTTGTGACTGAAGCTTTCTTT.

V usage is TRBV19 and J usage is TRBJ2-4; 10 nucleotides agree with TRBD2. Losses at the gene ends were 3 bases for V and 3 bases for J; bases not matched to a gene: 5. Germline V gene data show CDR1 as LNHDA and CDR2 as SQIVND (reference sequence). This CDR3 comprises 16 residues. In DNA form, the CDR3 reads TGTGCCAGTAGTATTTTGGCTAGCGGGGGCAAAAACATTCAGTACTTC. Its protein is CASSILASGGKNIQYF.

This CDR3 reads CASSRPPSLRGAAETQYF. The CDR3 nucleotides read TGCGCCAGCAGCCGCCCCCCGAGCTTGCGGGGGGCCGCCGAGACCCAGTACTTC. The chain carries TRBV4-3 and TRBJ2-5, with 8 bases lining up with TRBD2. V shed 4 bases and J 5 bases; nucleotides not matched to a gene: 18. Germline V gene data show CDR1 as LGHNA and CDR2 as YSLEER. The CDR3 is 18 amino acids.

This clone has more than one count but fewer than ten. This chain links TRBV27 with TRBJ1-2; TRBD1 matches at 10 bases. The CDR3 spans 15 residues. The ends lost 8 bases at V and 5 bases at J; junction bases unmatched: 11. CDR1 is MNHEY and CDR2 is SMNVEV in the germline V gene (reference sequence). This chain's CDR3 is CASGLTGGVGYGYTF. DNA of the CDR3: TGTGCCAGCGGGTTGACAGGGGGCGTAGGGTATGGCTACACCTTC.

This clone was counted a single time. The V and J genes are TRBV6-1 and TRBJ2-5; D call uncertain. Germline CDR1 is MNHNS and CDR2 is SASEGT. The length of the CDR3 is 14 residues. V shed 1 base and J shed 2 bases, with 8 bases lying between them. CDR3 in amino acids: CASSEVGTQETQYF. CDR3 DNA: TGTGCCAGCAGTGAAGTGGGAACGCAAGAGACCCAGTACTTC.

The chain couples TRBV5-4 to TRBJ1-1; the D is unclear. V dropped 0 bases and J dropped 3 bases, with 3 bases sitting between them. Germline V lookup: CDR1 SGHNT, CDR2 YYREEE (reference sequence). The CDR3 is made up of 12 amino acids. For the CDR3, the DNA is TGTGCCAGCAGCTTGGAATACACTGAAGCTTTCTTT. It encodes CASSLEYTEAFF.

This clone was counted a few times. The chain carries TRBV5-1 and TRBJ1-2, with TRBD1 matching over 11 bases. The germline V gene encodes CDR1 SGHRS and CDR2 YFSETQ. V dropped 4 bases and J dropped 6; count of bases not matched to a gene: 8. The length of the CDR3 is 15 residues. CDR3 sequence: CASSIRTGGTDGYTF. The CDR3 DNA sequence: TGCGCCAGCAGCATTAGGACAGGGGGCACGGATGGCTACACCTTC.

The chain joins TRBV6-1 to TRBJ1-2, with 8 positions matching TRBD1. This CDR3 comprises 14 residues. V trimming: 3 bases; J trimming: 8 bases; junction bases outside the gene matches: 8. Germline CDR1 and CDR2: MNHNS and SASEGT. The chain's CDR3 is CASSDRDRLSGYTF. As DNA, the CDR3 is TGTGCCAGCAGTGACCGGGACAGGTTATCCGGCTACACCTTC.

The chain employs TRBV29-1 and TRBJ1-2; 10 nucleotides line up with TRBD1. This CDR3 comprises 12 residues. CDR1 and CDR2 from the germline V gene are SQVTM and ANQGSEA. V lost 7 bases and J lost 8; bases outside the gene matches: 7. In DNA, the CDR3 is TGCAGCGCCGGACAGGGGGACGGGGGCTACACCTTC. This translates into CSAGQGDGGYTF. The full variable domain, with the rest looked up from reference TRBV29-1 and TRBJ1-2, is SAVISQKPSRDICQRGTSLTIQCQVDSQVTMMFWYRQQPGQSLTLIATANQGSEATYESGFVIDKFPISRPNLTFSTLTVSNMSPEDSSIYLCSAGQGDGGYTFGSGTRLTVV.

The chain employs TRBV25-1 and TRBJ2-5; D is perhaps TRBD2 (6 bases). Germline CDR1 MGHDK, CDR2 SYGVNS. The CDR3 extends over 11 amino acids. V shed 8 bases and J shed 5 bases, with 9 bases lying between them. CDR3 in amino acids: CASGGRETQYF. The CDR3 DNA sequence: TGTGCCAGCGGGGGGAGGGAGACCCAGTACTTC.

V gene TRBV30 combines with J gene TRBJ2-3; no firm D call. CDR3 length: 14 amino acids. V was cut by 2 bases and J by 0 bases, with 9 bases left in between. The germline V gene encodes CDR1 GTSNPN and CDR2 SVGIG (reference sequence). The CDR3 protein is CAWSLTASTDTQYF. The CDR3 nucleotides read TGTGCCTGGAGTCTAACAGCGAGCACAGATACGCAGTATTTT.

To note about this clone: With a much larger clone just one base away, this may be a read error. The chain employs TRBV23-1 and TRBJ1-2; no reliable D call. TRBV23-1 is an open reading frame, and its role is uncertain. V was shortened by 6 bases and J by 4 bases, with 18 bases between the two germline ends. The CDR3 is 15 amino acids. CDR3 residues: CASSQDRASGYGYTF. CDR3 coding DNA: TGCGCCAGCAGCCAAGATAGGGCCAGCGGCTATGGCTACACCTTC.